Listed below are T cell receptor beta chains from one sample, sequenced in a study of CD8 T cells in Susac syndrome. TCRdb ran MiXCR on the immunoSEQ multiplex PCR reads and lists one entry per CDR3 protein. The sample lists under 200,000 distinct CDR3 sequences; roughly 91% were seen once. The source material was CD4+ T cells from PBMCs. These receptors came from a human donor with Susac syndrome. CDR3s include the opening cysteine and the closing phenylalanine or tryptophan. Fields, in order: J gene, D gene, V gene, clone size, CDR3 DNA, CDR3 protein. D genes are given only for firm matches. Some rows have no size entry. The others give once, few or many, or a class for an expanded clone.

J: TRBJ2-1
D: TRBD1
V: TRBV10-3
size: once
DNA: TGTGCCATTACAGGGGGAAATGAGCAGTTCTTC
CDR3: CAITGGNEQFF

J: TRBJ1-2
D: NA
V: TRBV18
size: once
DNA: TGTGCCAGCTCACCGGGCGGATTCGGGGGCTACACCTTC
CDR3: CASSPGGFGGYTF

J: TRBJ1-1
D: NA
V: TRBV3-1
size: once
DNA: TGTGCCAGCAGCCAGAAAGGGAACACTGAAGCTTTCTTT
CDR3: CASSQKGNTEAFF

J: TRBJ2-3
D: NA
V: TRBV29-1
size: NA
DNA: TGCAGCGTTGGCCAGAGAGATACGCAGTATTTT
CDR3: CSVGQRDTQYF

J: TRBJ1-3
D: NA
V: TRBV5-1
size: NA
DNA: TGCGCCAGCAGCCTCAAGGGGGTCTTTGACACCATATATTTT
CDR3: CASSLKGVFDTIYF

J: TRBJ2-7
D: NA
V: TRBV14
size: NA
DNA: TGTGCCAGCGGACTATCGGAACACGAGCAGTACTTC
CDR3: CASGLSEHEQYF

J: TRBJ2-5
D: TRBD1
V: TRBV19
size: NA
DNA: TGTGCCACCGGACAGGGTACCCAAGAGACCCAGTACTTC
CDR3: CATGQGTQETQYF

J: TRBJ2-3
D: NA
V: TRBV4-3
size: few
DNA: TGCGCCAGCAGCCAAGTTTTGACGATCAGCACAGATACGCAGTATTTT
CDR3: CASSQVLTISTDTQYF

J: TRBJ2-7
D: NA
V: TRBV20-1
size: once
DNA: TGCAGTGCTAGAGTAGCAAGACGGGGAAGCTCCTACGAGCAGTACTTC
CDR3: CSARVARRGSSYEQYF

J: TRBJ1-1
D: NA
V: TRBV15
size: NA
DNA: TGTGCCACCAGCAAGAGATGGGACTCCACCACTGAAGCTTTCTTT
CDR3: CATSKRWDSTTEAFF

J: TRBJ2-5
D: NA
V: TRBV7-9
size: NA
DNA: TGTGCCAGCAGCAGAGGGGCAGAGACCCAGTACTTC
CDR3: CASSRGAETQYF

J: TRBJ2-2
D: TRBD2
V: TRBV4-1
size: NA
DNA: TGCGCCAGCAGCCCCGGGACTAACGACGGCGGGGAGCTGTTTTTT
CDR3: CASSPGTNDGGELFF

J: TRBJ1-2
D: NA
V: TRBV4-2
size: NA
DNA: TGTGCCAGCAGCCAAGACGTATTCGCGGACGGTGGCTACACCTTC
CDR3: CASSQDVFADGGYTF

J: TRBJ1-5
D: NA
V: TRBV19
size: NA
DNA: TGTGCCAGTAGTATGGGAGCAAGCCGGGACATCATTAGCAATCAGCCCCAGCATTTT
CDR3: CASSMGASRDIISNQPQHF

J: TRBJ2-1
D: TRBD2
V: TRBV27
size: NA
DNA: TGTGCCAGCACCCCGGGACTAGCGGGAGGAGGTGAGCAGTTCTTC
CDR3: CASTPGLAGGGEQFF

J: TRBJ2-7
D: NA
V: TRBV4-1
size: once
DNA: TGCGCCAGCAGCCAAGACCAGGCCAGGGGGCAGTACTTC
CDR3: CASSQDQARGQYF

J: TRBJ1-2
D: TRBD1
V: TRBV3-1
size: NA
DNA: TGTGCCAGCAGCCATCCGGGACAGGGGAAGAGTGGCTACACCTTC
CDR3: CASSHPGQGKSGYTF

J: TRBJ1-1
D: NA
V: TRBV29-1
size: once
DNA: TGCAGCGTTGGACGGGGGCCGATGAACACTGAAGCTTTCTTT
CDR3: CSVGRGPMNTEAFF

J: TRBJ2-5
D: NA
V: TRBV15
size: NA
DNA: TGTGCCACCAGCAGAGGGGCGGGACGAGCGTTTCAAGAGACCCAGTACTTC
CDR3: CATSRGAGRAFQETQYF

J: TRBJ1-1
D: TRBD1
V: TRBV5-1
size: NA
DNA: TGCGCCAGCAGCGGGGCGGGACAGGGAGTTGGCGGTGAAGCTTTCTTT
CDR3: CASSGAGQGVGGEAFF

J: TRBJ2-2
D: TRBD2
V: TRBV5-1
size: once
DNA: TGCGCCAGCAGCTTGGGACTAGCGGGCACCAACACCGGGGAGCTGTTTTTT
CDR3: CASSLGLAGTNTGELFF

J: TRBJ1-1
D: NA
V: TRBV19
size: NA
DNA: TGTGCCAGTAGTATTCGGTGGGACACTGAAGCTTTCTTT
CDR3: CASSIRWDTEAFF

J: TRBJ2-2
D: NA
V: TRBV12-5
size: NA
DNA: TGTGCTAGTGCCCAGACTAGGACTAACACCGGGGAGCTGTTTTTT
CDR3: CASAQTRTNTGELFF

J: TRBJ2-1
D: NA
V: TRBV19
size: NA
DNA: TGTGCCAGTAGTTCCCCAGGTCCCTACAATGAGCAGTTCTTC
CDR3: CASSSPGPYNEQFF

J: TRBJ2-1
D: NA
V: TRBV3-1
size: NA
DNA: TGTGCCAGCAGCCCCACGAGGGGGACCTACAATGAGCAGTTCTTC
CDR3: CASSPTRGTYNEQFF

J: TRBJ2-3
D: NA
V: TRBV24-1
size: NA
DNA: TGTGCCACCAGTGATGGTACAGCGTCGGGTTCAGATACGCAGTATTTT
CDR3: CATSDGTASGSDTQYF

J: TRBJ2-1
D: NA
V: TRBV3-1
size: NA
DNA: TGTGCCAGCAGCCAAGATCTAGCGACGCAGTCCTACAATGAGCAGTTCTTC
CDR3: CASSQDLATQSYNEQFF

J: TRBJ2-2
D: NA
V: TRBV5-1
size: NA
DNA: TGCGCCAGCAGCTTGGAGAAGAACACCGGGGAGCTGTTTTTT
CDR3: CASSLEKNTGELFF

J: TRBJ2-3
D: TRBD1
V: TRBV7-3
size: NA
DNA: TGTGCCAGCAGCTTACAGGGGGTGGCAGATACGCAGTATTTT
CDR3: CASSLQGVADTQYF

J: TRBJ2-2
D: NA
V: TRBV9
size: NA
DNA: TGTGCCAGCAGCGTAGTTAACTCCCTGAACACCGGGGAGCTGTTTTTT
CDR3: CASSVVNSLNTGELFF

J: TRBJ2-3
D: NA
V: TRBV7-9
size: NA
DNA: TGTGCCAGCAGCCGTCCGGGACCGAGCACAGATACGCAGTATTTT
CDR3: CASSRPGPSTDTQYF

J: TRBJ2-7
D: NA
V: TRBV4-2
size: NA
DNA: TGTGCCAGCAGCCAAGTTGGGGTAGCGTCGACCTACGAGCAGTACTTC
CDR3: CASSQVGVASTYEQYF

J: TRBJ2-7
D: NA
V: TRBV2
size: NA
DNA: TGTGCCAGCAGGGACCCAGTGCTTGGGGAGCAGTACTTC
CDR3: CASRDPVLGEQYF

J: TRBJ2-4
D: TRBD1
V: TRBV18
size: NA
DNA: TGTGCCAGCTCACCACCGGGATTCACAGGGGTGGACATTCAGTACTTC
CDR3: CASSPPGFTGVDIQYF

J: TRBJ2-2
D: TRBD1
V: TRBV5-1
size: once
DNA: TGCGCCAGCAGCCTCGGACAGGGGGCATCCGGGGAGCTGTTTTTT
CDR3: CASSLGQGASGELFF

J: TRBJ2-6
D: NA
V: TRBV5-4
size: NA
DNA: TGTGCCAGCAGCTTAAAGGGAATAAGCTCTGGGGCCAACGTCCTGATTTTC
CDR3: CASSLKGISSGANVLIF

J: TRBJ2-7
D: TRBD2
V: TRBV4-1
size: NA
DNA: TGCGCCAGCAGCCCTAGACTAGCGGGAGGGCCCTCCTACGAGCAGTACTTC
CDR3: CASSPRLAGGPSYEQYF

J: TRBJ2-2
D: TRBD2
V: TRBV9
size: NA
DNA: TGTGCCAGCAGCGCGCGGACTAGCGGGAGTCCCGGGGAGCTGTTTTTT
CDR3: CASSARTSGSPGELFF

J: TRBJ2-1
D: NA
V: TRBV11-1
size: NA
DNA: TGTGCCAGCAGCTTTGACTCGGACTCCTACAATGAGCAGTTCTTC
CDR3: CASSFDSDSYNEQFF

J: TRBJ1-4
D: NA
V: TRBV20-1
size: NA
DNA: TGCAGTGCTAGGTCCAGGGGTGAAAAACTGTTTTTT
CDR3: CSARSRGEKLFF

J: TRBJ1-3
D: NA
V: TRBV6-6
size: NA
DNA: TGTGCCAGCATTAAAGGACAGCAAAACTCTGGAAACACCATATATTTT
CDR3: CASIKGQQNSGNTIYF

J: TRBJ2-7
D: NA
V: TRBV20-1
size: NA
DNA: TGCAGTGCTAGAGATCCGTGGCAGGGGCATTCCTACGAGCAGTACTTC
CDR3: CSARDPWQGHSYEQYF

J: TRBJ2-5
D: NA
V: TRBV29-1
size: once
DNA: TGCAGCGTTGAAGAGGCGGAGACCCAGTACTTC
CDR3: CSVEEAETQYF

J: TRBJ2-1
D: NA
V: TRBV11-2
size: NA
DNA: TGTGCCAGCAGCTTAGGGGGGGGCAGGAATGAGCAGTTCTTC
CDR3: CASSLGGGRNEQFF

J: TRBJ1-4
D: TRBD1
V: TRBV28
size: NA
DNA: TGTGCCAGCAGCCGTGGACAGGTCGAGATTGAAAAACTGTTTTTT
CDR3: CASSRGQVEIEKLFF

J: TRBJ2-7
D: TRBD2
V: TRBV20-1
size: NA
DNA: TGCAGTGCTCCGTTGGGGACTAGCGGCTCCTACGAGCAGTACTTC
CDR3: CSAPLGTSGSYEQYF

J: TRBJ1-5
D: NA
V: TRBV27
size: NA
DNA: TGTGCCAGCAGCTCGAATGGGGTGGGAGGACAGCCCCAGCATTTT
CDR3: CASSSNGVGGQPQHF

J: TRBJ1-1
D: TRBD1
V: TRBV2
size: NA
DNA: TGTGCCAGCAGTGCGGGGACAGGCATGAACACTGAAGCTTTCTTT
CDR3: CASSAGTGMNTEAFF

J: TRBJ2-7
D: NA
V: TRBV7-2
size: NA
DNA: TGTGCCAGCAGCCTAGAGGGGCTCGAGCAGTACTTC
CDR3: CASSLEGLEQYF

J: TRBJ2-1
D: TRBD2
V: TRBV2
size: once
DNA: TGTGCCAGCAAAGGAGCGGGGGAGAATGAGCAGTTCTTC
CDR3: CASKGAGENEQFF

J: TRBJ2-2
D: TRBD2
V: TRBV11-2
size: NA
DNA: TGTGCCAGCAGCTTTCCTAGAACTAGCGGATTCGGGGAGCTGTTTTTT
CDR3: CASSFPRTSGFGELFF

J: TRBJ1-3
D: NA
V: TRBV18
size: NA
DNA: TGTGCCAGCTCACCACTTTCGGACTCTGGAAACACCATATATTTT
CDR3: CASSPLSDSGNTIYF

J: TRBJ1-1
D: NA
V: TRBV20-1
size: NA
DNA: TGCAGTGCTAGAGATCGCTCCGGACGAACCGGGAACACTGAAGCTTTCTTT
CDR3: CSARDRSGRTGNTEAFF

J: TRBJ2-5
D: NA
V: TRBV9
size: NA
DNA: TGTGCCAGCAGCGTAGCTGACAGGCCCCGGGAGACCCAGTACTTC
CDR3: CASSVADRPRETQYF